The 28 T cell receptor beta chains below come from one sample, sequenced in a study of shared clonotypes between healthy human individuals. Produced via immunoSEQ multiplex PCR; TCRdb's table is partial and in-frame only. The table lists about 79,000 clones, about 61% of them singletons. Sequenced material: memory CD8+ T cells sorted from blood. Noted subset: CD45RO+ cells pooled with CCR7-negative TemRA cells. The receptors were sampled from a young man in good health.

The chain combines TRBV4-3 with TRBJ2-1; perhaps D is TRBD1 or TRBD2 (5 bases each). There are 18 residues in the CDR3. V was trimmed by 0 bases and J by 4 bases, leaving 19 bases between them. Germline lookup yields CDR1 LGHNA and CDR2 YSLEER. CDR3 in amino acids: CASSQDPDSSWGYNEQFF. DNA of the CDR3: TGCGCCAGCAGCCAAGATCCGGATTCTTCGTGGGGGTACAATGAGCAGTTCTTC.

The V gene is TRBV6-4, the J gene TRBJ2-1; maybe TRBD1 (5 bases). CDR3 length equals 15 residues. The germline gives CDR1 MRHNA, CDR2 SNTAGT. Trimming removed 0 bases at V and 4 bases at J, with 10 bases between. This CDR3 reads CASSDSGAAYNEQFF. DNA of the CDR3: TGTGCCAGCAGTGACTCAGGGGCTGCGTACAATGAGCAGTTCTTC.

V is TRBV11-2 and J is TRBJ2-7; TRBD2 agrees at 12 bases. Germline-derived CDR1 and CDR2 are SGHAT and FQNNGV. The J segment lost 3 bases and the V segment lost 5 bases, leaving 17 bases of the junction unmatched. The CDR3 loop spans 19 amino acids. The CDR3 region has the DNA TGTGCCAGCAGCACAACCGGGACTAGCGGGTTTCCCCCTAGCTACGAGCAGTACTTC. Amino acids: CASSTTGTSGFPPSYEQYF.

The rearrangement links TRBV2 to TRBJ1-3; D is ambiguous. CDR1 SNHLY and CDR2 FYNNEI come from the germline V gene. The CDR3 contains 12 residues. Trimming left V 4 bases short and J 7 bases short, with 8 bases between. CDR3 coding DNA: TGTGCCAGCAGTGGTACGGGGAACACCATATATTTT. Amino acid sequence: CASSGTGNTIYF.

This clone was seen a few times. The CDR3 nucleotides read TGTGCCAGCGCGGGGGGAGTTCATAGCAATCAGCCCCAGCATTTT. Translating gives CASAGGVHSNQPQHF. The chain couples TRBV7-9 to TRBJ1-5; the D gene is possibly TRBD1 (5 bases). V gave up 8 bases and J gave up 0 bases, with 14 bases separating them. Germline V lookup: CDR1 SEHNR, CDR2 FQNEAQ (reference sequence). The CDR3 extends over 15 amino acids.

The chain recombines TRBV7-6 with TRBJ2-1, with 7 nucleotides matching TRBD2. Germline CDR1 reads SGHVS; CDR2 reads FNYEAQ. This CDR3 has 17 residues. Trimming cost V 2 bases and J 1 base; bases outside gene matches: 8. The DNA for the CDR3 is TGTGCCAGCAGCTTACGTAGCGGGCTAGGATCCTACAATGAGCAGTTCTTC. The encoded protein is CASSLRSGLGSYNEQFF.

This clone has a handful of counts. The chain recombines TRBV5-4 with TRBJ2-3; the D gene could be TRBD1 or TRBD2 (5 bases each). CDR3 length: 12 amino acids. Germline V gene data show CDR1 as SGHNT and CDR2 as YYREEE (reference sequence). The germline V and J ends were trimmed by 3 bases and 14 bases, with 16 bases remaining between them. The CDR3 DNA reads as TGTGCCAGCAGCTCGGGGTGGGGACCTACGTATTTT. It yields the protein CASSSGWGPTYF.

This sequence joins TRBV11-1 and TRBJ2-3; D call uncertain. The germline gives CDR1 SGHAT, CDR2 FQDESV (reference sequence). The V end was cut by 5 bases, the J end by 7 bases, with 16 bases between. The CDR3 consists of 14 residues. The DNA of the CDR3 is TGTGCCAGCAGCCCACCGAATCTCGCCTATACGCAGTATTTT. It codes for CASSPPNLAYTQYF.

This clone was detected ten times or more. The J gene is TRBJ2-1, the V gene TRBV11-2; 13 nucleotides align to TRBD2. The CDR3 is 15 residues long. V lost 5 bases to trimming and J lost 8 bases; unmatched junction nucleotides: 6. The V gene's germline CDR1 is SGHAT and CDR2 FQNNGV. This chain's CDR3 is CASSRGLAGEDEQFF. The CDR3 bases are TGTGCCAGCAGCCGCGGACTAGCGGGAGAGGATGAGCAGTTCTTC. Drawing the rest from reference TRBV11-2 and TRBJ2-1, the complete variable domain is EAGVAQSPRYKIIEKRQSVAFWCNPISGHATLYWYQQILGQGPKLLIQFQNNGVVDDSQLPKDRFSAERLKGVDSTLKIQPAKLEDSAVYLCASSRGLAGEDEQFFGPGTRLTVL.

This clone was detected only a few times. V and J are TRBV4-3 and TRBJ1-5, with D tentatively TRBD1 (5 bases). V lost 0 bases and J 2 bases, leaving 14 bases between the germline ends. The length of the CDR3 is 17 residues. Looked up from germline, CDR1 is LGHNA and CDR2 is YSLEER. CDR3 in amino acids: CASSQDDLGHGNQPQHF. The CDR3, as DNA: TGCGCCAGCAGCCAAGATGATTTGGGGCACGGCAATCAGCCCCAGCATTTT.

In its sample, this clone was seen a few times. The V call is TRBV18, the J call TRBJ1-2, with 9 bases aligning to TRBD1. The junction had 6 bases not matched to a gene; V was cut back by 6 bases and J by 4 bases. There are 14 residues in the CDR3. Germline V gene lookup returns CDR1 KGHSH and CDR2 LQKENI. CDR3 sequence reads: CASSPGQGLYGYTF. The DNA for the CDR3 is TGTGCCAGCTCCCCGGGACAGGGCCTCTATGGCTACACCTTC.

This sequence joins TRBV6-1 and TRBJ1-3; D call uncertain. The CDR3 runs 16 residues. Looked up from germline, CDR1 is MNHNS and CDR2 is SASEGT. The V end was cut by 2 bases, the J end by 0 bases, with 11 bases between. The CDR3 reads CASSESDGGSGNTIYF. CDR3 DNA sequence: TGTGCCAGCAGTGAATCCGACGGTGGCTCTGGAAACACCATATATTTT.

The rearrangement uses TRBV29-1 and TRBJ2-1; TRBD2 matches at 10 bases. The germline V gene encodes CDR1 SQVTM and CDR2 ANQGSEA. The CDR3 is made up of 18 amino acids. V was clipped by 0 bases and J by 7 bases; unmatched bases: 15. CDR3 DNA sequence: TGCAGCGTTGAAGATCCTCAGCCTCCAGCGGGAGGGGGGAATGAGCAGTTCTTC. Its translation is CSVEDPQPPAGGGNEQFF.

This clone has just one count. The chain uses TRBV11-2 and TRBJ2-7, with 11 bases identical to TRBD1. This CDR3 is 17 amino acids long. The V and J ends lost 2 bases and 5 bases, in that order; junction bases with no gene match: 11. Germline CDR1 is SGHAT and CDR2 is FQNNGV. The CDR3 sequence is CASSLNSGTGGINEQYF. For the CDR3, the DNA is TGTGCCAGCAGCTTAAATTCCGGGACAGGGGGTATCAACGAGCAGTACTTC.

This clone was counted only a few times. The chain carries TRBV11-2 and TRBJ2-2, with D perhaps matching TRBD1 or TRBD2 (5 bases each). From germline, CDR1 is SGHAT and CDR2 FQNNGV. V was cut by 5 bases and J by 5 bases, with 24 bases left in between. The CDR3 runs to 18 residues. CDR3 DNA sequence: TGTGCCAGCAGCCACACGAGGGGACGCTCGCGAGGTACCGGGGAGCTGTTTTTT. Amino acids: CASSHTRGRSRGTGELFF.

V usage is TRBV25-1 and J usage is TRBJ2-5, with D perhaps given as TRBD1 or TRBD2 (5 bases each). V lost 2 bases to trimming and J lost 1 base, with 14 bases between them. This CDR3 comprises 16 residues. The germline V gene has CDR1 MGHDK and CDR2 SYGVNS. The CDR3 sequence: CASSEGRDPLQETQYF. The CDR3 DNA sequence: TGTGCCAGCAGTGAAGGTCGGGACCCCCTCCAAGAGACCCAGTACTTC. Combining the CDR3 with reference TRBV25-1 and TRBJ2-5 gives the whole variable domain EADIYQTPRYLVIGTGKKITLECSQTMGHDKMYWYQQDPGMELHLIHYSYGVNSTEKGDLSSESTVSRIRTEHFPLTLESARPSHTSQYLCASSEGRDPLQETQYFGPGTRLLVL.

The chain has TRBV15 and TRBJ2-1, with TRBD1 as a possible D gene (6 bases). Germline loops: CDR1 LNHNV, CDR2 YYDKDF (reference sequence). CDR3 length: 13 amino acids. The V end lost 5 bases, the J end lost 3 bases, and 8 bases lay between the germline ends. CDR3 in DNA: TGTGCCACCAGCGAGGGGGACTACAATGAGCAGTTCTTC. It is translated as CATSEGDYNEQFF. Complete variable domain (other parts from reference TRBV15 and TRBJ2-1): DAMVIQNPRYQVTQFGKPVTLSCSQTLNHNVMYWYQQKSSQAPKLLFHYYDKDFNNEADTPDNFQSRRPNTSFCFLDIRSPGLGDTAMYLCATSEGDYNEQFFGPGTRLTVL.

This clone was picked up one time. The genes are TRBV4-2 and TRBJ2-7; D ambiguous. The V and J ends lost 0 bases and 5 bases respectively, with 5 bases between them. The CDR3 runs to 12 residues. The germline V gene has CDR1 LGHNA and CDR2 YNFKEQ. In DNA form, the CDR3 reads TGTGCCAGCAGCCAAGAAGAGGACGAGCAGTACTTC. It codes for CASSQEEDEQYF.

This chain links TRBV4-1 with TRBJ2-5; 8 bases line up with TRBD1. Germline lookup yields CDR1 MGHRA and CDR2 YSYEKL. Losses at the gene ends were 0 bases for V and 4 bases for J; bases not matched to a gene: 7. The CDR3 has 16 residues. The chain's CDR3 is CASSQEQGAILETQYF. The CDR3 coding sequence is TGCGCCAGCAGCCAAGAGCAGGGGGCTATCTTAGAGACCCAGTACTTC.

The chain combines TRBV11-2 with TRBJ2-4; tentative D call: TRBD2 (5 bases). Germline V gene lookup returns CDR1 SGHAT and CDR2 FQNNGV. V was trimmed by 5 bases and J by 5 bases, leaving 19 bases between them. CDR3 size: 16 residues. This chain's CDR3 is CASSQGLWIVENIQYF. The CDR3 DNA is TGTGCCAGCAGCCAAGGACTCTGGATAGTGGAAAACATTCAGTACTTC.

This clone was detected a few times. The genes are TRBV30 and TRBJ2-3; 13 bases are a match to TRBD2. Germline V CDR1 and CDR2: GTSNPN, SVGIG (reference sequence). The CDR3 extends over 16 amino acids. The V and J ends lost 3 bases and 3 bases, in that order; junction bases with no gene match: 6. The CDR3 region has the DNA TGTGCCTGGAGCGGCGGGACTAGCGGGATGACAGATACGCAGTATTTT. Protein sequence: CAWSGGTSGMTDTQYF.

Many counts were recorded for this clone. The rearrangement links TRBV27 to TRBJ2-1; 9 bases are a match to TRBD2. The V segment lost 5 bases and the J segment 6 bases; nucleotides outside the gene matches: 11. CDR1 and CDR2 from the germline V gene are MNHEY and SMNVEV (reference sequence). The CDR3 contains 16 residues. This CDR3 is CASSTIGGRALNEQFF. For the CDR3, the DNA is TGTGCCAGCAGTACCATTGGCGGGAGGGCCCTCAATGAGCAGTTCTTC.

The V call is TRBV27, the J call TRBJ2-7; D remains unclear. CDR3 length: 13 residues. Trimming took 4 bases from V and 1 from J, leaving 8 bases between them. Per the germline V gene, CDR1 is MNHEY and CDR2 is SMNVEV (reference sequence). Here the CDR3 reads CASSWTRSYEQYF. The CDR3 region has the DNA TGTGCCAGCAGTTGGACGCGATCCTACGAGCAGTACTTC.

This clone was counted many times. This chain joins TRBV10-3 and TRBJ2-2; D is possibly TRBD1 or TRBD2 (5 bases each). Per germline, CDR1 ENHRY and CDR2 SYGVKD. The V end was cut by 6 bases, the J end by 3 bases, with 14 bases between. The CDR3 totals 15 residues. The chain's CDR3 is CAIRLRDLDTGELFF. The CDR3 nucleotides read TGTGCCATCAGACTCCGGGACCTAGACACCGGGGAGCTGTTTTTT.

This clone was seen many times. The chain recombines TRBV6-4 with TRBJ2-1, with a weak D call TRBD2 (6 bases). Germline assignment: CDR1 MRHNA and CDR2 SNTAGT. The CDR3 extends over 16 amino acids. Trimming took 0 bases from V and 1 from J, leaving 10 bases between them. CDR3 DNA: TGTGCCAGCAGTGACTCGATGGCGGGATCCTACAATGAGCAGTTCTTC. This codes for CASSDSMAGSYNEQFF.

This chain connects TRBV7-9 to TRBJ2-5; D not certain. The closer fit of TRBJ2-7 to the DNA end suggests the J call may be wrong. The CDR3 runs 16 residues. The V gene's germline CDR1 is SEHNR and CDR2 FQNEAQ (reference sequence). The CDR3 loop reads CASSLVQGGPFYEQYF. In nucleotides, the CDR3 is TGTGCCAGCAGCTTAGTCCAAGGTGGCCCTTTCTACGAGCAGTACTTC.

The rearrangement uses TRBV28 and TRBJ2-5, with unresolved D. V lost 2 bases to trimming and J lost 3 bases, with 1 base between them. The germline CDR1 and CDR2 sequences are MDHEN and SYDVKM. The CDR3 contains 11 residues. For the CDR3, the DNA is TGTGCCAGCAGTTTAAAAGAGACCCAGTACTTC. Translation gives CASSLKETQYF.

This clone appeared once. The chain has TRBV4-1 and TRBJ2-7; D gene uncertain. Per the germline V gene, CDR1 is MGHRA and CDR2 is YSYEKL. V gave up 0 bases and J gave up 2 bases, with 8 bases separating them. The CDR3 runs 14 residues. CDR3 sequence reads: CASSQDPFPYEQYF. CDR3 sequence (DNA): TGCGCCAGCAGCCAAGACCCATTTCCCTACGAGCAGTACTTC.